Below are 14 T cell receptor beta chains sequenced from a single sample in a study of T cells after yellow fever vaccination. In TCRdb, the 5' RACE reads were re-called with MiXCR into one record per CDR3 protein. The table lists tens of thousands of distinct CDR3 sequences, around 7% of them singletons. The sample in question was CD8+ T cells sorted from PBMCs, obtained about 5 days after the first yellow fever vaccination. The source is a man aged 18 to 29 who received the YFV17D yellow fever vaccine.

The sample holds many counts of this clonotype. V is TRBV10-3 and J is TRBJ2-3; weak D call: TRBD1 (5 bases). Trimming left V 3 bases short and J 2 bases short, with 12 bases between. The CDR3 is 15 residues long. In germline, CDR1 is ENHRY, CDR2 SYGVKD. CDR3 protein: CAISENSGFTDTQYF. Here the CDR3 DNA reads TGTGCCATCAGTGAAAATTCAGGGTTCACAGATACGCAGTATTTT.

The table lists this clonotype with many counts. This sequence joins TRBV7-2 and TRBJ1-1; D ambiguous. This CDR3 is built from 12 residues. V was trimmed by 5 bases and J by 7 bases, leaving 11 bases between them. Germline CDR1 reads SGHTA; CDR2 reads FQGNSA. The CDR3 loop reads CASSPLGYEAFF. The DNA of the CDR3 is TGTGCCAGCAGCCCCCTGGGATATGAAGCTTTCTTT.

The table lists this clonotype with many counts. The rearrangement links TRBV14 to TRBJ1-2, with 7 bases fitting TRBD1. CDR1 and CDR2 from the germline V gene are SGHDN and FVKESK. V lost 6 bases to trimming and J lost 7 bases; unmatched junction nucleotides: 5. This CDR3 comprises 12 residues. The CDR3 DNA reads TGTGCCAGCAGGAAAGGGGACAGTGGCTACACCTTC. Translation gives CASRKGDSGYTF.

This clonotype was observed a few times. This chain uses TRBV28 with TRBJ2-5; maybe TRBD2 (6 bases). Trimming took 2 bases from V and 12 from J, leaving 13 bases between them. Germline CDR1 is MDHEN and CDR2 is SYDVKM. This CDR3 has 12 residues. Here the CDR3 DNA reads TGTGCCAGCAGTTTAGGCGGGACGCCCAAGTACTTC. It yields the protein CASSLGGTPKYF. Full variable domain (missing parts from reference TRBV28 and TRBJ2-5): DVKVTQSSRYLVKRTGEKVFLECVQDMDHENMFWYRQDPGLGLRLIYFSYDVKMKEKGDIPEGYSVSREKKERFSLILESASTNQTSMYLCASSLGGTPKYFGPGTRLLVL.

CDR3 coding DNA: TGCGCCAGCAGCCAAGGAGTTGGCAGGCGCAGGTCAGATACGCAGTATTTT. Translated: CASSQGVGRRRSDTQYF. The chain is built from TRBV4-3 and TRBJ2-3; no clear D. Trimming removed 1 base at V and 4 bases at J, with 18 bases between. The CDR3 extends over 17 amino acids. The germline V gene has CDR1 LGHNA and CDR2 YSLEER.

About this clonotype itself: One junction end disagrees with the germline gene, perhaps due to a read error. The chain has TRBV27 and TRBJ2-6; D gene ambiguous. This CDR3 is 18 amino acids long. The V gene's germline CDR1 is MNHEY and CDR2 SMNVEV (reference sequence). In DNA, the CDR3 is TGTGCCAGCAGAACCACCTCGAGTTGGCGCTCTGGCGCCAACGTCCTGACTTTC. It yields the protein CASRTTSSWRSGANVLTF.

This rearrangement joins TRBV5-6 to TRBJ2-1; D is ambiguous. Germline lookup yields CDR1 SGHDT and CDR2 YYEEEE. Deletions cut 9 bases from V and 5 bases from J, with 18 bases between. The CDR3 consists of 14 residues. The CDR3 here is CAMSPELRHNEQFF. As DNA, the CDR3 is TGTGCCATGAGCCCCGAGCTACGGCACAATGAGCAGTTCTTC.

The chain couples TRBV5-4 to TRBJ2-5, with TRBD2 identical over 10 bases. With 4 bases clipped from V and 3 bases from J, the junction kept 6 bases outside the gene matches. This CDR3 is 15 amino acids long. CDR1 is SGHNT and CDR2 is YYREEE in the germline V gene (reference sequence). DNA for the CDR3: TGTGCCAGCAGCCTGGGGCTAGCGGGGGAAGAGACCCAGTACTTC. Amino acid sequence: CASSLGLAGEETQYF.

This chain links TRBV29-1 with TRBJ2-1; 8 bases match TRBD2. Germline CDR1 SQVTM, CDR2 ANQGSEA. The CDR3 runs 15 residues. The ends lost 5 bases at V and 4 bases at J; junction bases unmatched: 10. Here the CDR3 DNA reads TGCAGCGTTTCGGGGGGGGTAACCCGTTACAATGAGCAGTTCTTC. Translating it yields CSVSGGVTRYNEQFF.

This clonotype has a count of ten or more. The J gene is TRBJ2-2, the V gene TRBV3-1; D unresolved. Trimming took off 2 bases at V and 3 bases at J, with 10 bases between the two ends. The CDR3 covers 15 residues. Germline CDR1 LGHDT, CDR2 YNNKEL (reference sequence). CDR3 sequence reads: CASSQRLVDTGELFF. In DNA, the CDR3 is TGTGCCAGCAGCCAAAGGCTAGTAGACACCGGGGAGCTGTTTTTT.

This rearrangement joins TRBV15 to TRBJ1-2; perhaps TRBD1 as D (6 bases). There are 14 residues in the CDR3. Trimming left V 0 bases short and J 10 bases short, with 15 bases between. Germline V CDR1 and CDR2: LNHNV, YYDKDF (reference sequence). The chain's CDR3 is CATSRDLGAGDYTF. CDR3 coding DNA: TGTGCCACCAGCAGAGATTTGGGGGCAGGAGACTACACCTTC.

The rearrangement links TRBV4-3 to TRBJ2-7; D tentatively fits TRBD1 or TRBD2 (5 bases each). V was shortened by 0 bases and J by 6 bases, with 12 bases between the two germline ends. The germline CDR1 and CDR2 sequences are LGHNA and YSLEER. The CDR3 extends over 14 amino acids. The CDR3 DNA follows: TGCGCCAGCAGCCAAGATTTATCCGGGGCCGAGCAGTACGTC. It translates to CASSQDLSGAEQYV.

The rearrangement joins TRBV19 to TRBJ2-3; TRBD1 aligns across 8 bases. After removal of 3 bases from V and 4 bases from J, the junction contained 3 bases not matched to a gene. CDR1 and CDR2 (germline): LNHDA, SQIVND (reference sequence). This CDR3 contains 14 residues. CDR3 loop: CASSITGGPDTQYF. The CDR3, as DNA: TGTGCCAGTAGTATCACAGGGGGGCCAGATACGCAGTATTTT.

This clonotype was observed at least ten times. The chain employs TRBV12-3 or TRBV12-4 and TRBJ1-1; possible D gene TRBD1, 5 bases. There are 15 residues in the CDR3. Trimming stripped 8 bases from V and 5 bases from J, with 21 bases between. The CDR3 DNA reads as TGTGCCAGCCACCCCGTGGGGGAATGGAGAACTGAAGCTTTCTTT. This translates into CASHPVGEWRTEAFF.